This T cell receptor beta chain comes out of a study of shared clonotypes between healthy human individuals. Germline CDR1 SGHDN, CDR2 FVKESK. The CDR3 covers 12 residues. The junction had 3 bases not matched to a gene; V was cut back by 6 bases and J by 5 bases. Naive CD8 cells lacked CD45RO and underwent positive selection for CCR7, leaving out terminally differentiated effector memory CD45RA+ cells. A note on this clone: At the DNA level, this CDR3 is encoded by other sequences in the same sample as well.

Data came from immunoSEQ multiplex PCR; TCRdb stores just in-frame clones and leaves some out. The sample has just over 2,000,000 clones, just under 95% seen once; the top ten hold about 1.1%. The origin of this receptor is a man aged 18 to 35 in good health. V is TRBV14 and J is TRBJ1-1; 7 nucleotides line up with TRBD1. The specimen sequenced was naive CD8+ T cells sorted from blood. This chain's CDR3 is CASSPGGTEAFF. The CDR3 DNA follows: TGTGCCAGCAGTCCAGGGGGGACTGAAGCTTTCTTT.